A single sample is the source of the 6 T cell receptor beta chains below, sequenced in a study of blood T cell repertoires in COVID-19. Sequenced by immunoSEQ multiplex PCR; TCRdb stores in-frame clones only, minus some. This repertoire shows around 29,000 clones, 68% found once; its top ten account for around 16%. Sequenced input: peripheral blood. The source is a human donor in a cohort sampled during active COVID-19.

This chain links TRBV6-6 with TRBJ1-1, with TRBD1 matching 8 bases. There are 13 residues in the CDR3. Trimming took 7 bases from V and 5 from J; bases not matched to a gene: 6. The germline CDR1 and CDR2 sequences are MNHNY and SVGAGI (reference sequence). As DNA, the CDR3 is TGTGCCAGCACCGGCAGGGGGCTAACTGAAGCTTTCTTT. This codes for CASTGRGLTEAFF.

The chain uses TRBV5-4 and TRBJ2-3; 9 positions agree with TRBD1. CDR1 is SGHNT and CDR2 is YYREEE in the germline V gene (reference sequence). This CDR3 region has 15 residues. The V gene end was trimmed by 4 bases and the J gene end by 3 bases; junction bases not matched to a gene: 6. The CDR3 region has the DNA TGTGCCAGCAGCATTTCACAGGGGGCAACAGATACGCAGTATTTT. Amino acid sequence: CASSISQGATDTQYF.

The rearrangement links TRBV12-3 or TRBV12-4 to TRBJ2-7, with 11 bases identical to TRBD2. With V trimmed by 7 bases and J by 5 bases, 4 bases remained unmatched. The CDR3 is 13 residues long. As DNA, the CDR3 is TGTGCCAGCAACCCGGGACTAGCGGACGAGCAGTACTTC. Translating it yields CASNPGLADEQYF.

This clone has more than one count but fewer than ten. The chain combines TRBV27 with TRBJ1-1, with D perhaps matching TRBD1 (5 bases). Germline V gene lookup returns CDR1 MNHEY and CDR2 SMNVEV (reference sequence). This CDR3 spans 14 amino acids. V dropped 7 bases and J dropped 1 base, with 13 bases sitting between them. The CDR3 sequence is CASNRQGPNTEAFF. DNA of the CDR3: TGTGCCAGCAACCGGCAGGGCCCGAACACTGAAGCTTTCTTT.

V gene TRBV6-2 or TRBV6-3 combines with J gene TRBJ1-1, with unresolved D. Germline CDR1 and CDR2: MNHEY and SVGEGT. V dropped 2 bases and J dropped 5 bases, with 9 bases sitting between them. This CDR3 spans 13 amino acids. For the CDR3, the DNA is TGTGCCAGCAGTTACGGGGAGAGGACTGAAGCTTTCTTT. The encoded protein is CASSYGERTEAFF.

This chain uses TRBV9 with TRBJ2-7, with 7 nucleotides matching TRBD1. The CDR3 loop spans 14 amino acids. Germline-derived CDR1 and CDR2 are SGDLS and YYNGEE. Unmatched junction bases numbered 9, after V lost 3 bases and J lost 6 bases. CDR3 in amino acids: CASSAGNRGSEQYF. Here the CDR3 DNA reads TGTGCCAGCAGCGCCGGAAACAGGGGATCCGAGCAGTACTTC.